This T cell receptor beta chain stems from a study of Graves' ophthalmopathy and Graves' hyperthyroidism. Study-wide findings and caveats: From stable hyperthyroidism, ophthalmopathy was separated by a 13-signature model with 85% to 90% sensitivity and around 80% specificity. Thyroid clonotypes that were expanded above 0.001 frequency mostly also appeared in blood. With roughly 65% sensitivity and about 78% specificity, the model predicted ophthalmopathy progression.

CDR1 and CDR2 from the germline V gene are ENHRY and SYGVKD. V was pared by 4 bases and J by 0 bases, with 15 bases between. The CDR3 totals 17 residues. The sequenced template was RNA, covering the TCR beta CDR3 region. A first-round RT-PCR used HTBI primers, followed by a second-round multiplex PCR. TCRdb independently ran MiXCR on the multiplex PCR reads; one entry per CDR3 protein. The table lists approximately 1.2 million distinct CDR3 sequences, about two fifths of them singletons. This clonotype was recorded many times. What it recognizes is unknown. Recruitment covered hyperthyroidism patients aged 18 to 65 whose new diagnosis was of under 2 months' duration.

The specimen was peripheral blood or thyroid tissue (not recorded which). The TCR originated in an adult man with Graves' hyperthyroidism. This chain uses TRBV10-3 with TRBJ2-2; possible D gene TRBD2, 6 bases. DNA of the CDR3: TGTGCCATCAGTGGATGGGGGGAGGCGCCGAACACCGGGGAGCTGTTTTTT. This gives the protein CAISGWGEAPNTGELFF.